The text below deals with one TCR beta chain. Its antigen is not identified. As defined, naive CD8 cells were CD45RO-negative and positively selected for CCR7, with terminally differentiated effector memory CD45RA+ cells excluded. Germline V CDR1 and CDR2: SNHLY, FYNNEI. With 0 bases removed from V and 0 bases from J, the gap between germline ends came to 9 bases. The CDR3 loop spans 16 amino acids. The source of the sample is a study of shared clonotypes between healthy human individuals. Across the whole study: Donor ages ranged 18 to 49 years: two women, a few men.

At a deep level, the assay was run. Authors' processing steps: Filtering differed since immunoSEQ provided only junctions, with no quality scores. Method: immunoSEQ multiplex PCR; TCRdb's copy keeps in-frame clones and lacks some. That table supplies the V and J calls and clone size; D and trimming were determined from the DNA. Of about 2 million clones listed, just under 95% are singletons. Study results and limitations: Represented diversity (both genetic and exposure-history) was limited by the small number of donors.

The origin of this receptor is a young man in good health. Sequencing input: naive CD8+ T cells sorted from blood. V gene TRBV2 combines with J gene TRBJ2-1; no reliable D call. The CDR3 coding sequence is TGTGCCAGCAGTGAAGCGCTTGTAAGCTCCTACAATGAGCAGTTCTTC. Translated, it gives CASSEALVSSYNEQFF.